This T cell receptor (beta chain) was recorded in a study of cytomegalovirus exposure and HLA in healthy donors. Findings and caveats of the study: Subsequent analysis found a tendency for first-cohort TCR clusters to co-occur within the 90 to 150 validation repertoires. Under in vitro conditions, a few CMV-associated chains were confirmed as specific for CMV antigens.

Here immunoSEQ multiplex PCR was the method, and the copy in TCRdb shows in-frame clones only, minus some. The sample lists roughly 330,000 clones; about 90% were seen once. V shed 5 bases, J shed 10 bases, and the junction held 13 bases outside the gene matches. The CDR3 consists of 16 residues. Germline CDR1 reads SGHAT; CDR2 reads FQNNGV. Worth noting for this clone: Its antigen is unknown.

V and J are TRBV11-2 and TRBJ2-1; 11 nucleotides agree with TRBD2. The specimen was PBMCs. The sequence was collected from a woman between 25 and 40 years old in good health and CMV-seropositive. The CDR3 DNA reads as TGTGCCAGCAGCCCGGCCGGGACTAGCGGAGGGGTGGAGCAGTTCTTC. It codes for CASSPAGTSGGVEQFF.